This T cell receptor (beta chain) was obtained from a study of sequential checkpoint blockade in melanoma (dated by TCRdb to about 2019). For the wider study: Using 1:1 randomization, the trial assigned patients either to first-line nivolumab followed by ipilimumab (arm A) or to ipilimumab followed by nivolumab (arm B). Maintenance nivolumab was given following each of the two trial sequences.

On the study overall, not on this receptor specifically: Validation of the response-prediction model combining TCR metrics and mutation burden is needed in larger, independent patient cohorts.

This sample's treatment or condition label indicates: randomized to nivolumab then ipilimumab (arm A) or the reverse (arm B). No trial patient had received prior DNA-damaging chemotherapy. Live CD3+CD8+ cells negative for CD19 and CD56 were sorted from thawed PBMCs on a FACS Aria II flow cytometer. CheckMate 064, a randomized, open-label phase II trial of sequential checkpoint blockade, was the source of the samples, all of which came from patients with melanoma. Leukapheresis was used to collect peripheral blood mononuclear cells, which were then purified with Ficoll-Paque and frozen in human serum with roughly 9% DMSO. Purity of sorted blood CD3+CD8+ cells was verified at >95% immediately after sorting, followed by DNA extraction. TCRbeta CDR3 regions were immunosequenced from genomic DNA with the immunoSEQ Assay. Before high-throughput sequencing, genomic DNA was amplified using bias-controlled multiplex PCR. The original pipeline was this. To quantify the absolute abundance of each unique TCRbeta CDR3 region, the sequences were collapsed and filtered. Clonality was defined as 1 minus Pielou's evenness and was calculated using productive rearrangements only. Clones with significantly greater frequencies in on-treatment versus baseline samples were identified using a previously published method. TCRdb limited this immuneACCESS table to in-frame rearrangements with V and J called. A share of clones is missing; checked studies link under half to unresolved V genes, and the rest is unexplained. Clonal size and the V and J genes are those of that table, whereas D and trimming came from the DNA. The sample table holds under 40,000 clones, of which 80% to 90% were seen once. Roughly 23% of the sample lies in the top ten.

Worth noting for this clone: Its antigen specificity is not known. No qualities accompany the bases; no much larger clone lies one base away.

Including cysteine and phenylalanine, the CDR3 has 15 amino acids. CDR3 DNA is the only sequence kept; it has 45 bases, read in frame from the first base. V is cut back by 3 bases and J by 5 bases, with 8 bases in the junction unmatched. The germline V gene sets CDR1 to LGHNA and CDR2 to YSLEER. Recombination joined TRBV4-3 with TRBJ2-3, and 7 bases in between align with TRBD1. The TCR originated in a human donor with melanoma. The starting material was CD8+ T cells sorted from blood (inferred from file names), obtained from a patient given nivolumab and ipilimumab in sequence. In nucleotides, the sequence is TGCGCCAGCAGCCAGCTGACAGGGACGGGAGATACGCAGTATTTT. Translated, it gives CASSQLTGTGDTQYF.